The clone carrying this TCR beta chain was found a few times. The data are from a study of blood T cell repertoires in COVID-19. The CDR3 totals 13 residues. The V and J ends lost 5 bases and 11 bases, in that order; junction bases with no gene match: 8. The germline gives CDR1 SGHAT, CDR2 FQDESV (reference sequence). Original methodology: Reference gene primer amplification yielded estimated nucleated cell counts. The assay was immunoSEQ multiplex PCR, and TCRdb's table has in-frame clones only and misses some. V, J and clone size derive from that table, while D and trimming were established from the DNA sequence. The data contain some 9,200 clones, 75% to 95% of them singletons.

V and J are TRBV11-1 and TRBJ2-7; TRBD2 aligns across 11 bases. What was sequenced was peripheral blood. The sequence derives from a woman in her fifties or sixties with active COVID-19. CDR3 bases: TGTGCCAGCAGCCCAGGGACTAGCGGATGGGAGTACTTC. Its protein product is CASSPGTSGWEYF. Complete variable domain (other parts from reference TRBV11-1 and TRBJ2-7): EAEVAQSPRYKITEKSQAVAFWCDPISGHATLYWYRQILGQGPELLVQFQDESVVDDSQLPKDRFSAERLKGVDSTLKIQPAELGDSAMYLCASSPGTSGWEYFGPGTRLTVT.